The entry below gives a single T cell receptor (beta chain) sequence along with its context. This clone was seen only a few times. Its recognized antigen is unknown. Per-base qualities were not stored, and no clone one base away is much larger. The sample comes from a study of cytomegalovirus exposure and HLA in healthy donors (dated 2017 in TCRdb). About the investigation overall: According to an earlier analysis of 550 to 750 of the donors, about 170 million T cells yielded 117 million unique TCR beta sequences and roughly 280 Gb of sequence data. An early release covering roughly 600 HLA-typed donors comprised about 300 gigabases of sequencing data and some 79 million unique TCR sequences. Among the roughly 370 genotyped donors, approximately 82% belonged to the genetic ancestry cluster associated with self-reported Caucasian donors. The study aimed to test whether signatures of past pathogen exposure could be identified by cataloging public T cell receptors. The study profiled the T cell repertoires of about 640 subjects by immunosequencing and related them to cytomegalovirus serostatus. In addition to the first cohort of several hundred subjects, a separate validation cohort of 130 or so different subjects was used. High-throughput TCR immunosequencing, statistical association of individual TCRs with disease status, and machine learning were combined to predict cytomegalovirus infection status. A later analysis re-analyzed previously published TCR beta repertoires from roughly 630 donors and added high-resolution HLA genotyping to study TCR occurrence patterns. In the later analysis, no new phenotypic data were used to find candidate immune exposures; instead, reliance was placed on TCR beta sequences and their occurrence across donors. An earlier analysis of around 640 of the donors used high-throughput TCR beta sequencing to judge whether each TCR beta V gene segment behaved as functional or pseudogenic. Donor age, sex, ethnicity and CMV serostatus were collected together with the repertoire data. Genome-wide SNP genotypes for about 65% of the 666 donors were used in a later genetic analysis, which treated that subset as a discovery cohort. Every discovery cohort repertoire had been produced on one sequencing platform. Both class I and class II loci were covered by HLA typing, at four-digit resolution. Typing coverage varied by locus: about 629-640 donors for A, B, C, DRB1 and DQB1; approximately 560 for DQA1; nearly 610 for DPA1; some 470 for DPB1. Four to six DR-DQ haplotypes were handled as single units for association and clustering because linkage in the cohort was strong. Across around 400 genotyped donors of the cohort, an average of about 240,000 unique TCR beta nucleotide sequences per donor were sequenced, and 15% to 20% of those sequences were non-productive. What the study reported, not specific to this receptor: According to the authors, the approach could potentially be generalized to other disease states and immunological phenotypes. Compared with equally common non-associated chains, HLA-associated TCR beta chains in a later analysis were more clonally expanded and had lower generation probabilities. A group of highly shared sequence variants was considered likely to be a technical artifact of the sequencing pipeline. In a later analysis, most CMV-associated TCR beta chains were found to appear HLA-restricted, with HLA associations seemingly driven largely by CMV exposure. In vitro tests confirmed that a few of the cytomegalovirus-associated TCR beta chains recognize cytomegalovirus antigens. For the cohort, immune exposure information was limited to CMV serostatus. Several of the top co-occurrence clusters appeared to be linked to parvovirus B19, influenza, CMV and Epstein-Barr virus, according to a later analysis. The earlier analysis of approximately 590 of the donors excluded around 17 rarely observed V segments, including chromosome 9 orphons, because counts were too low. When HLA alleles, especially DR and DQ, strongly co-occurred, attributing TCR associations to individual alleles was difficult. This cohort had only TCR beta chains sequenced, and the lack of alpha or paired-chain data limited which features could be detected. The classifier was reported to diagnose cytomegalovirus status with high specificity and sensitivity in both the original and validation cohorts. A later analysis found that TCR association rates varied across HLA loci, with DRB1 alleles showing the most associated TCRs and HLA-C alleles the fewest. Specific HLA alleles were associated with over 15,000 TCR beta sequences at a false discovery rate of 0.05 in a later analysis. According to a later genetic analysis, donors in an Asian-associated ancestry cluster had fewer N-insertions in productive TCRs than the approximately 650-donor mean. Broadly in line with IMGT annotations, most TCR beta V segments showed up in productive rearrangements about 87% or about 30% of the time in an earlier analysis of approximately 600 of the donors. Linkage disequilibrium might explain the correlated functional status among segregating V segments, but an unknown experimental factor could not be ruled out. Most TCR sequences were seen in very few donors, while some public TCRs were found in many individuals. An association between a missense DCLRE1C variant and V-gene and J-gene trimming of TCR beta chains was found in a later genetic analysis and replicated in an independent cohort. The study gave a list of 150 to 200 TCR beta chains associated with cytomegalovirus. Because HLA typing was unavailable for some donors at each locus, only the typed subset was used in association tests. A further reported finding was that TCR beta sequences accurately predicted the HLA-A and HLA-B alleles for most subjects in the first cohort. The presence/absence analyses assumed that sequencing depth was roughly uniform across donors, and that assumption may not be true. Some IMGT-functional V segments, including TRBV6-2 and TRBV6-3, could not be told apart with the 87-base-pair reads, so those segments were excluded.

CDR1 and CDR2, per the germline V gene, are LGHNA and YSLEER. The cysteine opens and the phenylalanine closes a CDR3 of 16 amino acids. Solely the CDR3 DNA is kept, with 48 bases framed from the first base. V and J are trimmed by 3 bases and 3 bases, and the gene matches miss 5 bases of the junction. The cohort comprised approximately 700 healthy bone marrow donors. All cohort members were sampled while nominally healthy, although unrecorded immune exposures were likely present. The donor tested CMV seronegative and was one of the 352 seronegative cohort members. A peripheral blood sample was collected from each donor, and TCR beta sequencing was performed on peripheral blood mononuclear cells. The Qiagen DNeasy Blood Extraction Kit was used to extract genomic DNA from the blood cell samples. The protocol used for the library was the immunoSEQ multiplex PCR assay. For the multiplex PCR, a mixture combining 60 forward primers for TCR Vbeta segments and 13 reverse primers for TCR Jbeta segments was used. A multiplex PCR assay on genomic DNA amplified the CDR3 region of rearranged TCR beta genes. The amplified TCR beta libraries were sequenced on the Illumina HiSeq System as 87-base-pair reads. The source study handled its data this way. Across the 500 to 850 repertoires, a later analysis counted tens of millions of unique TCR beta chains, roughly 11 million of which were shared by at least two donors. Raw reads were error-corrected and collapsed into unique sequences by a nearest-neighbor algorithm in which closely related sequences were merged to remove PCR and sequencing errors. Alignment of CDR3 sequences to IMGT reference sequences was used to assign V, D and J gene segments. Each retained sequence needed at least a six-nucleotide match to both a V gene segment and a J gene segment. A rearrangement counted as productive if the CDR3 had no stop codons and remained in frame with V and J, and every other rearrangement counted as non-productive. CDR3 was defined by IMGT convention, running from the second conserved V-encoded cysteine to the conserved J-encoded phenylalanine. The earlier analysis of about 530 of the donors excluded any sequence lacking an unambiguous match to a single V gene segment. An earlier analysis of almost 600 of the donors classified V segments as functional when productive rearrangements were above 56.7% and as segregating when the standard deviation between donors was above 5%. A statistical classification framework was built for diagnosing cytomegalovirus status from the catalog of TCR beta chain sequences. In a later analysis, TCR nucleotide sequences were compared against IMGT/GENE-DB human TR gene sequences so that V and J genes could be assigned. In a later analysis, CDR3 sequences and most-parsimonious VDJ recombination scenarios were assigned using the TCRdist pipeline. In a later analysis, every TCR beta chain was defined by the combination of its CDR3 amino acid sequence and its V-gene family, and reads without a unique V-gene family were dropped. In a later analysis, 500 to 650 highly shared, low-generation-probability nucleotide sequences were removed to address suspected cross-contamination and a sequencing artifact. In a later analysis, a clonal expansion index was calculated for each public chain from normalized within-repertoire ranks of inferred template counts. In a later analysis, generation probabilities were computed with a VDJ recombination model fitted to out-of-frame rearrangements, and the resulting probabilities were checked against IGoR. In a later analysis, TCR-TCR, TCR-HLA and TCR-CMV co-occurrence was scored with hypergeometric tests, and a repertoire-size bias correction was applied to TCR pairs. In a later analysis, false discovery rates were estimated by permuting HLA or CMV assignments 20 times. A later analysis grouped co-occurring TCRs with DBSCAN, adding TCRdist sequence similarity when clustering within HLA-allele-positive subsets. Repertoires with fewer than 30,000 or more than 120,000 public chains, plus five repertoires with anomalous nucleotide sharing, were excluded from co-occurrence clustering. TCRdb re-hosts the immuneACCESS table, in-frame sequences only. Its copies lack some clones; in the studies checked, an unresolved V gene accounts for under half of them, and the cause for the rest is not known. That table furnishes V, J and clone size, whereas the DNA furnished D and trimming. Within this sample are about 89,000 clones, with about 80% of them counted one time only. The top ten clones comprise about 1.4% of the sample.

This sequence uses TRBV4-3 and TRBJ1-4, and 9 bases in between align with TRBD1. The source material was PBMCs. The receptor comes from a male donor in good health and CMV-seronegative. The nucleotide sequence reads TGCGCCAGCAGCCAGAACAGGGGGCTGGCTAATGAAAAACTGTTTTTT. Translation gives CASSQNRGLANEKLFF.